Listed here are 12 T cell receptor beta chains from one sample, sequenced in a study of tumor and adjacent non-tumor tissue in lung cancer. No cell sorting was done before RNA was extracted from the tissue. More than 3 cm separated this lung sample from the edge of the tumor. The library came from three nested PCR rounds adapted from ARM-PCR protocols. TCRdb reprocessed the multiplex PCR reads with MiXCR, giving one entry per CDR3 protein. The data show some 80,000 distinct CDR3 sequences, with approximately 81% seen just once and around half held by the top ten. The source material was distant non-tumor lung tissue. The source is a man aged 55 to 70 with non-small cell lung cancer.

About this clonotype: The junction differs from germline at one of its ends, possibly a read error. This chain joins TRBV6-6 and TRBJ2-1; 9 bases match TRBD2. Germline CDR1 is MNHNY and CDR2 is SVGAGI (reference sequence). The CDR3 totals 15 residues. The CDR3 bases are TGTGTCAGCAGTCGGGGCGGGGGGGCCTACAATGAACAGTTCTTC. Protein: CVSSRGGGAYNEQFF.

Concerning this clonotype itself: At one end, the junction sequence differs from germline, possibly due to a read error. Written as DNA, the CDR3 is TGTGCCAGCAACTTAGGGTCCAGTGGTGGGTCCCAAGATACCCAGTACTTC. Its protein is CASNLGSSGGSQDTQYF. The rearrangement links TRBV11-3 to TRBJ2-5; D is ambiguous. Germline values: CDR1 SGHNT, CDR2 YENEEA. This CDR3 contains 17 residues.

A word on this clonotype: The junction does not match germline at one end; this may be a read error. The chain combines TRBV11-2 with TRBJ2-5; the D gene is possibly TRBD1 (6 bases). This CDR3 is built from 16 residues. The germline gives CDR1 SGHAT, CDR2 FQNNGV. This chain's CDR3 is CASSSTMWGPKETLYF. CDR3 bases: TGTGCTAGCAGCTCCACAATGTGGGGGCCAAAGGAGACCCTGTACTTC.

This clonotype was seen a few times. V gene TRBV7-8 combines with J gene TRBJ2-5; the D gene could be TRBD1 or TRBD2 (5 bases each). The CDR3 consists of 14 residues. Germline CDR1 is SGHVS and CDR2 is FQNEAQ. The germline V and J ends were trimmed by 2 bases and 4 bases, with 11 bases remaining between them. The CDR3 is CASSLRGKGETQYF. The CDR3, as DNA: TGTGCCAGCAGCTTACGGGGCAAGGGAGAGACCCAGTACTTC.

On this clonotype: A much larger clone differs by one base, so this may be a read error. The CDR3 region is CASSTISVRIEKMSYEQYF. The DNA of the CDR3 is TGTGCCAGCAGCACCATTTCGGTTAGAATTGAAAAAATGTCCTACGAGCAGTACTTC. The gene calls are TRBV6-2 or TRBV6-3 and TRBJ2-7; D call uncertain. Germline CDR1 and CDR2: MNHEY and SVGEGT. V was cut by 6 bases and J by 1 base, with 28 bases left in between. The CDR3 contains 19 residues.

The chain links TRBV11-2 to TRBJ1-6; D perhaps matches TRBD1 (5 bases). The CDR3 contains 15 residues. The V gene lost 8 bases and the J gene lost 3 bases, with 14 bases spanning the gap. From germline, CDR1 is SGHAT and CDR2 FQNNGV. The CDR3 reads CASGLGGDYNSPLHF. The DNA for the CDR3 is TGTGCCAGCGGCCTAGGAGGGGACTATAATTCACCCCTCCACTTT.

Details on this clonotype: The junction departs from germline at one end; a sequencing error may be responsible. This rearrangement joins TRBV29-1 to TRBJ1-1, with D unresolved. The CDR3 length is 13 residues. Germline loops: CDR1 SQVTM, CDR2 ANQGSEA. The CDR3 DNA is TGCAGCGTTGAAGAACCCGTCTCTGCTGAAGCACTCTTT. The encoded protein is CSVEEPVSAEALF. The complete variable domain, with remaining parts taken from reference TRBV29-1 and TRBJ1-1, reads SAVISQKPSRDICQRGTSLTIQCQVDSQVTMMFWYRQQPGQSLTLIATANQGSEATYESGFVIDKFPISRPNLTFSTLTVSNMSPEDSSIYLCSVEEPVSAEALFGQGTRLTVV.

As for this clonotype: Relative to the germline gene, one junction end is altered; a read error may explain this. The V call is TRBV6-5, the J call TRBJ1-5; D might be TRBD1 (5 bases). The germline V gene encodes CDR1 MNHEY and CDR2 SVGAGI. The CDR3 is 15 residues long. The CDR3 coding sequence is TGTCCCAGCAGTTACATTGGACAAGGTAGTCAGCCCCAGCATTTT. Encoded protein: CPSSYIGQGSQPQHF.

This clonotype was seen only once. V usage is TRBV20-1 and J usage is TRBJ2-3; D is ambiguous. The germline gives CDR1 DFQATT, CDR2 SNEGSKA (reference sequence). The V gene lost 0 bases and the J gene lost 6 bases, with 16 bases spanning the gap. The CDR3 sequence is 15 residues long. The CDR3 coding sequence is TGCAGTGCTAGAGATTACGAGCAGGAGTTGGATACGCAGTATTTT. Translated, it gives CSARDYEQELDTQYF.

Concerning this clonotype: One end of the junction varies from germline; a read error may be responsible. V gene TRBV6-5 combines with J gene TRBJ2-6; 11 nucleotides match TRBD2. CDR1 MNHEY and CDR2 SVGAGI come from the germline V gene. There are 17 residues in the CDR3. CDR3 in amino acids: CASRLAGVSSGANALTF. The CDR3 DNA sequence: TGTGCCAGCAGACTAGCGGGAGTCAGCTCTGGGGCTAACGCCCTGACTTTC.

A remark on this clonotype: The germline gene is not matched at one end of the junction; a read error may be the cause. The V gene is TRBV4-1, the J gene TRBJ2-3, with 10 bases lining up with TRBD2. This CDR3 has 15 amino acids. Germline loops: CDR1 MGHRA, CDR2 YSYEKL. The CDR3 DNA sequence: TGCGGCAGCAGCCATCAACTAGCGGGGACAGGTACACAGTATTTT. Protein product: CGSSHQLAGTGTQYF.

This clonotype has just one count. At one of its ends the junction is not consistent with the germline gene, which may arise from a read error. This chain uses TRBV11-3 with TRBJ2-7, with TRBD1 matching over 10 bases. Germline CDR1 and CDR2: SGHNT and YENEEA. This CDR3 comprises 15 residues. The CDR3 DNA is TGTGCCGGCAGCTCCCGACAGGGGGCTGGGTACGAGGAGTACTTC. This sequence encodes CAGSSRQGAGYEEYF.